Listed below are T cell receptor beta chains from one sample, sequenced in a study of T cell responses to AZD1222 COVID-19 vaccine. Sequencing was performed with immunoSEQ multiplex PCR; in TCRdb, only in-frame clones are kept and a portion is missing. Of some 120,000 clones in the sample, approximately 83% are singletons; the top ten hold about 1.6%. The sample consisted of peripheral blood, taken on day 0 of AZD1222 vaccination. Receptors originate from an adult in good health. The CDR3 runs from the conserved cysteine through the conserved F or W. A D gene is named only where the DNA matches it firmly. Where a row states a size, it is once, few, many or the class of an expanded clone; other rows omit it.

TGTGCCAGCAGTTACCGGACTAGCGGGGCCTACTCCTACGAGCAGTACTTC CASSYRTSGAYSYEQYF TRBJ2-7 TRBV6-2/TRBV6-3 NA TRBD2
TGTGCCAGCAGCTTATCGGGTTTCGGACCCCAGCATTTT CASSLSGFGPQHF TRBJ1-5 TRBV7-6 NA NA
TGTGCCAGTATTAAGGCCCCGGGGTACACTGAAGCTTTCTTT CASIKAPGYTEAFF TRBJ1-1 TRBV19 NA NA
TGTGCCTGGAGTGTACATCACAGCGCCGCCCTCTATGGCTACACCTTC CAWSVHHSAALYGYTF TRBJ1-2 TRBV30 once NA
TGTGCCTGGAGTGTAGCTGCCAGGGGTTATGGCTACACCTTC CAWSVAARGYGYTF TRBJ1-2 TRBV30 NA NA
TGTGCCAGCAGTGGTATGGGACAGAACACTGAAGCTTTCTTT CASSGMGQNTEAFF TRBJ1-1 TRBV27 NA NA
TGTGCTAGCAGCCCCTGGGCGGGAGGCACAGATACGCAGTATTTT CASSPWAGGTDTQYF TRBJ2-3 TRBV7-7 NA TRBD2
TGTGCCAGCAGCTTAAATTACAATGAGCAGTTCTTC CASSLNYNEQFF TRBJ2-1 TRBV7-9 NA NA
TGCGCCAGCAGCCCCCAGGAGGGATATCAGCCCCAGCATTTT CASSPQEGYQPQHF TRBJ1-5 TRBV4-1 NA NA
TGTGCCAGCAGTGAAGGGGGTTACAATCAGCCCCAGCATTTT CASSEGGYNQPQHF TRBJ1-5 TRBV6-1 NA NA
TGTGCCAGCAGCTTATTCCCGGCCTCGGGCTATGGCTACACCTTC CASSLFPASGYGYTF TRBJ1-2 TRBV7-3 NA NA
TGTGCCACCAGCAGAGAGGTCTTTGGTTCACCCCTCCACTTT CATSREVFGSPLHF TRBJ1-6 TRBV15 NA NA
TGTGCCAGCAGTTTATACCCCCGGACAGGGAAAGAGACCCAGTACTTC CASSLYPRTGKETQYF TRBJ2-5 TRBV28 once TRBD1
TGTGCCAGCAAAAATAGAGGGGGCGGAAATCCTAACTATGGCTACACCTTC CASKNRGGGNPNYGYTF TRBJ1-2 TRBV5-5 NA TRBD1
TGTGCCAGCAGTGAACAGAACGAATATGGCTACACCTTC CASSEQNEYGYTF TRBJ1-2 TRBV6-1 NA NA
TGTGCCAGCAGCTTGGTGGGGGACAGGGGGCGGTCTGAAGCTTTCTTT CASSLVGDRGRSEAFF TRBJ1-1 TRBV5-6 NA TRBD1
TGTGCCTGGAGTGTACTAGGGCAGATCACAGATACGCAGTATTTT CAWSVLGQITDTQYF TRBJ2-3 TRBV30 NA NA
TGTGCCACCAGCAGAGATCCAGTGACCCAGTACTTC CATSRDPVTQYF TRBJ2-5 TRBV15 NA NA
TGTGCCAGCAGTCCCGGACAGGGGGACACTGAAGCTTTCTTT CASSPGQGDTEAFF TRBJ1-1 TRBV6-2/TRBV6-3 NA TRBD1
TGTGCCAGCAGCTGGGGACAGGGGGAGATCCAAGAGACCCAGTACTTC CASSWGQGEIQETQYF TRBJ2-5 TRBV7-9 NA TRBD1
TGTGCCAGCAGATTCGGGGACAGAAACTATGGCTACACCTTC CASRFGDRNYGYTF TRBJ1-2 TRBV6-5 NA TRBD1
TGTGCCAGCAGCTCGAGCTCCGGGGTTGGCTACACCTTC CASSSSSGVGYTF TRBJ1-2 TRBV11-1 few NA
TGCAGCGTTGAAGATCCAACTACAGGGGCTGGAAACACCATATATTTT CSVEDPTTGAGNTIYF TRBJ1-3 TRBV29-1 NA TRBD1
TGTGCCAGCATGCGTGGCAATCAGCCCCAGCATTTT CASMRGNQPQHF TRBJ1-5 TRBV27 NA NA
TGTGCCAGCAGTTACGGCCGGGAGGGGTACCAAAATACGCAGTATTTT CASSYGREGYQNTQYF TRBJ2-3 TRBV6-2/TRBV6-3 once TRBD2
TGTGCCAGCAGCGTATCGGGTAATCAGCCCCAGCATTTT CASSVSGNQPQHF TRBJ1-5 TRBV9 NA NA
TGTGCCAGCAGTGATGGGGGGACAGGGAGGACTGAAGCTTTCTTT CASSDGGTGRTEAFF TRBJ1-1 TRBV6-1 few TRBD1
TGTGCCAGCACGCGGACGATCTATGGCTACACCTTC CASTRTIYGYTF TRBJ1-2 TRBV5-8 few NA
TGCGCCAGCAGCTTGGGGGGACAGGGCGATCAGCCCCAGCATTTT CASSLGGQGDQPQHF TRBJ1-5 TRBV5-1 NA TRBD1
TGTGCCAGCAATCGGGGGGGCCAGGGGGAGCAGTACTTC CASNRGGQGEQYF TRBJ2-7 TRBV28 NA TRBD2
TGTGCCAGCAGCGAATTACTAGCGGGAGTCGAGCAGTACTTC CASSELLAGVEQYF TRBJ2-7 TRBV5-6 NA TRBD2
TGTGCCAGCAGTTTATTACCCCTGGGAGGTTCACCCACGCGCTACGAGCAGTACTTC CASSLLPLGGSPTRYEQYF TRBJ2-7 TRBV27 NA NA
TGTGCCAGCAGCCGAACAGTCTCTGGAAACACCATATATTTT CASSRTVSGNTIYF TRBJ1-3 TRBV14 NA NA
TGTGCCAGCATTTCAGATTTACCTAACTATGGCTACACCTTC CASISDLPNYGYTF TRBJ1-2 TRBV6-5 NA NA
TGTGCCAGCAGCAAAGCCAGAGTAGGCAAAGAGACCCAGTACTTC CASSKARVGKETQYF TRBJ2-5 TRBV21-1 NA NA
TGTGCCAGTAGCGGAGTACTCTACAATGAGCAGTTCTTC CASSGVLYNEQFF TRBJ2-1 TRBV19 NA NA
TGTGCCTGGACCTTACAGGGGGCGCCCTACAATGAGCAGTTCTTC CAWTLQGAPYNEQFF TRBJ2-1 TRBV30 NA TRBD1
TGTGCCAGCAGCCGGGGCAATCAGCCCCAGCATTTT CASSRGNQPQHF TRBJ1-5 TRBV9 NA NA
TGTGCCAGCAGGGATCCGAACGCGGGGTTTAATGAAAAACTGTTTTTT CASRDPNAGFNEKLFF TRBJ1-4 TRBV5-5 NA NA
TGTGCCAGCAGCTTCAGTCGGGGGGCGGAGACCCAGTACTTC CASSFSRGAETQYF TRBJ2-5 TRBV7-3 NA NA
TGTGCCAGCAGTCTTAGGATGGGGACGGGTCGCGGAGAGCAGTACTTC CASSLRMGTGRGEQYF TRBJ2-7 TRBV11-2 once NA
TGTGCCAGCAGCCAAGACAGGCCGCGAGGCGAGCAGTACTTC CASSQDRPRGEQYF TRBJ2-7 TRBV3-1/TRBV3-2 NA NA